This T cell receptor (beta chain) was obtained from a study of blood T cell repertoires in COVID-19. The overall study: Samples taken during acute and convalescent COVID-19 were collected in the United States, Italy and Spain. Nucleic acid was either cDNA or gDNA, and it came from T cells, B-cell-depleted T cells, or PBMCs.

The CDR3 sequence is 14 residues long. V was trimmed by 2 bases and J by 6 bases, leaving 11 bases between them. Germline CDR1 is SEHNR and CDR2 is FQNEAQ (reference sequence). As processed by the authors: Researchers report that nucleated cell counts were estimated from reference gene primer amplification. Clones were sequenced by immunoSEQ multiplex PCR, and TCRdb holds only the in-frame ones, with some missing. That table supplies the V and J calls and clone size; D and trimming were determined from the DNA. The repertoire holds about 120,000 clones, with 79% as singletons. The chain uses TRBV7-9 and TRBJ1-5; the D is unclear. The TCR comes from a man aged 35 to 55 with active or convalescent COVID-19. Sequenced material: peripheral blood. The CDR3 bases are TGTGCCAGCAGCTTAATGGGCGACGGTCAGCCCCAGCATTTT. Protein: CASSLMGDGQPQHF.